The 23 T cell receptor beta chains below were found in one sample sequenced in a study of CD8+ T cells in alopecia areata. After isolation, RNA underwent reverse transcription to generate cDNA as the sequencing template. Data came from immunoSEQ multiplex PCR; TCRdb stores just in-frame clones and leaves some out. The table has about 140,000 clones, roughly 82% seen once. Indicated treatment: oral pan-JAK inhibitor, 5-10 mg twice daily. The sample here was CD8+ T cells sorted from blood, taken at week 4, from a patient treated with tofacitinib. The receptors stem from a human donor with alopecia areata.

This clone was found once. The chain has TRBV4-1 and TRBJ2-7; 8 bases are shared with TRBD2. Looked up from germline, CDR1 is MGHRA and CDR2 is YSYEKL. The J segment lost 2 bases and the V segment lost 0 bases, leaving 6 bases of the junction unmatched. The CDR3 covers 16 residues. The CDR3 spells CASSQEQLAETYEQYF. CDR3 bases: TGCGCCAGCAGCCAAGAGCAACTAGCGGAGACCTACGAGCAGTACTTC.

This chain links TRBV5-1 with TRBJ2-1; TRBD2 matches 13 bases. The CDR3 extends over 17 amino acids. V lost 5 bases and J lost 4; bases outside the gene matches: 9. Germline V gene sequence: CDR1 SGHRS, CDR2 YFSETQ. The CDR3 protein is CASRYGTSGARYNEQFF. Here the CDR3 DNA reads TGCGCCAGCAGATACGGGACTAGCGGGGCGAGATACAATGAGCAGTTCTTC. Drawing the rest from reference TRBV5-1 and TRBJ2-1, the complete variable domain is KAGVTQTPRYLIKTRGQQVTLSCSPISGHRSVSWYQQTPGQGLQFLFEYFSETQRNKGNFPGRFSGRQFSNSRSEMNVSTLELGDSALYLCASRYGTSGARYNEQFFGPGTRLTVL.

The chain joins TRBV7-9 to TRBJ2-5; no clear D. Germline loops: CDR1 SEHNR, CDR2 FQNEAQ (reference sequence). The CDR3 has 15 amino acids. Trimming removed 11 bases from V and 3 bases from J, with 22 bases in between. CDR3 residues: CAGETLGQVKETQYF. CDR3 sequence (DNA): TGTGCCGGCGAAACCCTAGGTCAAGTTAAAGAGACCCAGTACTTC.

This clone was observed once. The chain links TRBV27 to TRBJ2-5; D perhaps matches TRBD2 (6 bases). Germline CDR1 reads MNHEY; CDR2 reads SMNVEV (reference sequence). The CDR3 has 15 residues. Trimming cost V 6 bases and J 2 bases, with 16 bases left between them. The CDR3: CASSPLATSQETQYF. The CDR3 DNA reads TGTGCCAGCAGCCCTCTAGCGACATCTCAAGAGACCCAGTACTTC.

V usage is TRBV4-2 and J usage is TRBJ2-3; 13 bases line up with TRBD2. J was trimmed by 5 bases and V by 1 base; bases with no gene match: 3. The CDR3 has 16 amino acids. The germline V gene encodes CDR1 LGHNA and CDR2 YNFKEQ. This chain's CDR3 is CASSQGLAGGKDTQYF. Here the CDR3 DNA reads TGTGCCAGCAGCCAAGGACTAGCGGGGGGTAAAGATACGCAGTATTTT.

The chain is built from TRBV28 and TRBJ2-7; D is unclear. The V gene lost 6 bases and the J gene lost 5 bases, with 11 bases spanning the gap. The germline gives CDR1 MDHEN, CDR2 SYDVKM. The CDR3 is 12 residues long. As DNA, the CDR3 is TGTGCCAGCAGCCCAACCTATAACGAGCAGTACTTC. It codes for CASSPTYNEQYF.

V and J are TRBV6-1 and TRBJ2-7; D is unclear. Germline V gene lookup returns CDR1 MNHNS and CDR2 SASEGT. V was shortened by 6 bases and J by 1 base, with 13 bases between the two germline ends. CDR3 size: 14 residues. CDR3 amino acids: CASRETDFSYEQYF. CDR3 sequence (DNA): TGTGCCAGCAGGGAAACAGATTTTTCCTACGAGCAGTACTTC.

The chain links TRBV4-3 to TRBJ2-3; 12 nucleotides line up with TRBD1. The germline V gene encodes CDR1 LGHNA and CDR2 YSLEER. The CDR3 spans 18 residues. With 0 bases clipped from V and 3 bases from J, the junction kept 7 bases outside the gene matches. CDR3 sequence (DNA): TGCGCCAGCAGCCAAGAATACCCGGGACAGGGGGCGACAGATACGCAGTATTTT. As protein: CASSQEYPGQGATDTQYF.

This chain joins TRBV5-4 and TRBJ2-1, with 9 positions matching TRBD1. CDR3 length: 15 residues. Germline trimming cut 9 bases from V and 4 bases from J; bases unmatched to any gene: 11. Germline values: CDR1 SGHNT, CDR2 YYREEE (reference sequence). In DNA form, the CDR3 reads TGTGCCACCGCTTACCGGGACAGGGCGTACAATGAGCAGTTCTTC. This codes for CATAYRDRAYNEQFF.

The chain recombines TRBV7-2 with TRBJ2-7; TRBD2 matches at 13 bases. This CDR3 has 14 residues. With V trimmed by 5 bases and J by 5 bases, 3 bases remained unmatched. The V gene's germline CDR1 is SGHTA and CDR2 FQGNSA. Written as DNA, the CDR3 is TGTGCCAGCAGCCCCGGGACTAGCGGGGACGAGCAGTACTTC. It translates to CASSPGTSGDEQYF.

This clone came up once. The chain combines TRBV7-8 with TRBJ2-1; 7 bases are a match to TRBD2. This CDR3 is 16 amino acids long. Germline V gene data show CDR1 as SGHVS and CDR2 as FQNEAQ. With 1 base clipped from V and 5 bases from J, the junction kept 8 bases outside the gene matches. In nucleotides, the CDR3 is TGTGCCAGCAGCTTAGAAGGCGGGGGAGGCGACAATGAGCAGTTCTTC. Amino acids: CASSLEGGGGDNEQFF. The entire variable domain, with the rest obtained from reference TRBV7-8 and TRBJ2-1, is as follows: GAGVSQSPRYKVAKRGQDVALRCDPISGHVSLFWYQQALGQGPEFLTYFQNEAQLDKSGLPSDRFFAERPEGSVSTLKIQRTQQEDSAVYLCASSLEGGGGDNEQFFGPGTRLTVL.

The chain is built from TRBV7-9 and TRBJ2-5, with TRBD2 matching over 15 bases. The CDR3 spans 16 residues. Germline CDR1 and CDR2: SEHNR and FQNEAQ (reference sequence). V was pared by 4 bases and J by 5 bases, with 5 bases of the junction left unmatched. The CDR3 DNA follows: TGTGCCAGCAGCTCCGGGACTAGCGGGGGGCCGGAGACCCAGTACTTC. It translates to CASSSGTSGGPETQYF.

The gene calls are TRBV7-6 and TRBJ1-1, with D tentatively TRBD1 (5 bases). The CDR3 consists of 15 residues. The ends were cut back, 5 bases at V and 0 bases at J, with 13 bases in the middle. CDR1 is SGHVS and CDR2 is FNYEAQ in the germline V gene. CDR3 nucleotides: TGTGCCAGCAGCAAAGACAGTTACATGAACACTGAAGCTTTCTTT. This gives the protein CASSKDSYMNTEAFF.

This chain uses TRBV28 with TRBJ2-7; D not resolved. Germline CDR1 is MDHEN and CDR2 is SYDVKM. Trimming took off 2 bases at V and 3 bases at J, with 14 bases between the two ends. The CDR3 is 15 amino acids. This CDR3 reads CASSLDRGVVYEQYF. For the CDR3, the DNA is TGTGCCAGCAGTTTAGACCGCGGCGTAGTCTACGAGCAGTACTTC. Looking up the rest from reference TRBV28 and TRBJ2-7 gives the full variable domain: DVKVTQSSRYLVKRTGEKVFLECVQDMDHENMFWYRQDPGLGLRLIYFSYDVKMKEKGDIPEGYSVSREKKERFSLILESASTNQTSMYLCASSLDRGVVYEQYFGPGTRLTVT.

CDR3 sequence: CASSLDPRGYSYNEQFF. The CDR3 DNA reads as TGTGCCAGCAGCTTGGACCCCCGCGGATACTCCTACAATGAGCAGTTCTTC. The chain uses TRBV7-9 and TRBJ2-1, with unresolved D. The CDR3 is 17 amino acids. Trimming cost V 3 bases and J 0 bases, with 15 bases left between them. In germline, CDR1 is SEHNR, CDR2 FQNEAQ (reference sequence).

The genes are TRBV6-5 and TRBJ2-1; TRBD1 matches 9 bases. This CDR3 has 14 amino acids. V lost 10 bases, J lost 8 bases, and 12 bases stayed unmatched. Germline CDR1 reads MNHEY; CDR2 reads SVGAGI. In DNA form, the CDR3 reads TGTGCCACCACCGGGACAGGGCTTAAGGATGAGCAGTTCTTC. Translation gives CATTGTGLKDEQFF.

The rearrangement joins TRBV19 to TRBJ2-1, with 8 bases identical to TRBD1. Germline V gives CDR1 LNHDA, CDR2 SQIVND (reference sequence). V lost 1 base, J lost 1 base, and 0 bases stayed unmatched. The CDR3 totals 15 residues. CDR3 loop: CASSIGTGSYNEQFF. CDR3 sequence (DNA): TGTGCCAGTAGTATAGGGACAGGGTCCTACAATGAGCAGTTCTTC.

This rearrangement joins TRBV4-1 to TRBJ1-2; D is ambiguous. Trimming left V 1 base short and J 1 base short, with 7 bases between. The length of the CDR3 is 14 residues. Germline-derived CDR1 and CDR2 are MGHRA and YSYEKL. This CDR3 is CASSQAKSNYGYTF. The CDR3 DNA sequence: TGCGCCAGCAGCCAAGCAAAGAGTAACTATGGCTACACCTTC.

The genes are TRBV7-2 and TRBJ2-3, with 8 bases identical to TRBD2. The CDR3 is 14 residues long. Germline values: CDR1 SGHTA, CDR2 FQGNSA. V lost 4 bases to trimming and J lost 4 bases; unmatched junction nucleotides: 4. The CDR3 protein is CASSSAGGPDTQYF. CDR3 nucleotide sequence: TGTGCCAGCAGCTCCGCGGGGGGACCAGATACGCAGTATTTT.

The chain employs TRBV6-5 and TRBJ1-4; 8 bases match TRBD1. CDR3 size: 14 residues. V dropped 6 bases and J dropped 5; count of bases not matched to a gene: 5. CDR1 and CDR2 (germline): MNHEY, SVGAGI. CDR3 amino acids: CASSGQGLNEKLFF. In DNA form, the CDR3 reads TGTGCCAGCAGCGGACAGGGTCTAAATGAAAAACTGTTTTTT.

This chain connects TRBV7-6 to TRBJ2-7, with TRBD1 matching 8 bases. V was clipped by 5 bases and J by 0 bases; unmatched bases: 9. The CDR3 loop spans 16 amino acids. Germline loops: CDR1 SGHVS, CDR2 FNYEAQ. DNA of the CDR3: TGTGCCAGCAGCCCCGCAGGGGACAGGAGCTCCTACGAGCAGTACTTC. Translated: CASSPAGDRSSYEQYF.

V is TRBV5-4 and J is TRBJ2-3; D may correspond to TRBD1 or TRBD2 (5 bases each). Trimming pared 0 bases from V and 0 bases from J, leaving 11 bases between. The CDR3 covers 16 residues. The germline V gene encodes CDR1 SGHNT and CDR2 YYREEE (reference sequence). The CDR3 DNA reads TGTGCCAGCAGCTTGGTAGGGACGACTAGCACAGATACGCAGTATTTT. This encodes CASSLVGTTSTDTQYF.

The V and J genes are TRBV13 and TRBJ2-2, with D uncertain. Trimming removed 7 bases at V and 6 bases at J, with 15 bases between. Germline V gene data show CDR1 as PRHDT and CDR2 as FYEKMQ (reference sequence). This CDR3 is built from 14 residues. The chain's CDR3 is CASNLRLRAGELFF. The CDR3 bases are TGTGCCAGCAACCTCCGCCTCAGAGCCGGGGAGCTGTTTTTT.